This TCR beta chain derives from a study of beta chain features in type 1 diabetes. Expressed TCRB transcripts were sequenced after all isolated RNA was converted to cDNA. Measured with immunoSEQ multiplex PCR; TCRdb has only the in-frame clones, and not every one. The sample lists about 340,000 clones, roughly 8% occurring once. Trimming removed 0 bases from V and 5 bases from J; junction bases left unmatched: 8. Germline V gene lookup returns CDR1 SGDLS and CDR2 YYNGEE. This CDR3 comprises 17 residues. Broader study findings: Compared to healthy donors, patients appeared to have naive, central memory and Treg TCRB repertoires that were more alike. Equally in patients and controls, PCR might preferentially amplify shorter templates.

This clone showed up just a few times. Its antigen is not identified. The receptor was derived from a woman aged 18-29 years in good health. This chain joins TRBV9 and TRBJ2-2; 9 bases are shared with TRBD2. The specimen was central memory CD4+ T cells from blood. CDR3 sequence: CASSVVAGGRGTGELFF. Written as DNA, the CDR3 is TGTGCCAGCAGCGTAGTCGCGGGAGGGCGAGGGACCGGGGAGCTGTTTTTT.